The rows below give T cell receptor beta chains drawn from one sample of a study of Ad26.COV2.S vaccination and SARS-CoV-2 variants. The method was immunoSEQ multiplex PCR; TCRdb's version includes in-frame clones alone and lacks a portion of them. This table has around 450,000 clones, 80% to 95% appearing once. Here the sequenced sample was peripheral blood, taken in a trial of Ad26.COV2.S vaccine versus placebo. The receptor source for this set is a person aged 18-65 years who received the Ad26.COV2.S COVID-19 vaccine or a placebo. Both conserved end residues are part of each CDR3. The D gene is left open where the match is weak. Rows give clone size only sometimes, using once, few, many, or a class for an expanded clone.

V: TRBV2; J: TRBJ2-7; size: .; D: .; CDR3: CASSRQAYEQYF; DNA: TGTGCCAGCTCTCGACAGGCCTACGAGCAGTACTTC
V: TRBV5-4; J: TRBJ2-3; size: .; D: TRBD2; CDR3: CASSPGTSGTTQYF; DNA: TGTGCCAGCAGCCCCGGGACTAGCGGGACCACGCAGTATTTT
V: TRBV28; J: TRBJ2-3; size: .; D: .; CDR3: CASSVGGAGTDTQYF; DNA: TGTGCCAGCAGCGTGGGGGGAGCGGGCACAGATACGCAGTATTTT
V: TRBV6-2/TRBV6-3; J: TRBJ2-7; size: .; D: .; CDR3: CASSRYEQYF; DNA: TGTGCCAGCAGTCGCTACGAGCAGTACTTC
V: TRBV9; J: TRBJ2-2; size: .; D: .; CDR3: CASSVSAGRTGELFF; DNA: TGTGCCAGCAGCGTATCGGCAGGTCGTACCGGGGAGCTGTTTTTT
V: TRBV10-3; J: TRBJ2-5; size: .; D: .; CDR3: CAISESTGLGETQYF; DNA: TGTGCCATCAGTGAGTCAACAGGGTTGGGGGAGACCCAGTACTTC
V: TRBV6-5; J: TRBJ2-3; size: .; D: .; CDR3: CASGQLGNTQYF; DNA: TGTGCCAGCGGCCAACTAGGGAATACGCAGTATTTT
V: TRBV23-1; J: TRBJ1-4; size: .; D: TRBD1; CDR3: CASSQRLDRGLEKLFF; DNA: TGCGCCAGCAGTCAAAGGTTGGACAGGGGGCTTGAAAAACTGTTTTTT
V: TRBV11-3; J: TRBJ2-2; size: .; D: TRBD1; CDR3: CASSLRTGVTGELFF; DNA: TGTGCCAGCAGCTTAAGGACAGGGGTCACCGGGGAGCTGTTTTTT
V: TRBV3-1/TRBV3-2; J: TRBJ2-2; size: .; D: .; CDR3: CASSKRSANTGELFF; DNA: TGTGCCAGCAGCAAGCGGAGTGCGAACACCGGGGAGCTGTTTTTT
V: TRBV19; J: TRBJ2-3; size: .; D: .; CDR3: CASRPSQGTDTQYF; DNA: TGTGCCAGTAGGCCATCCCAGGGCACAGATACGCAGTATTTT
V: TRBV5-1; J: TRBJ2-2; size: once; D: .; CDR3: CASSFVGDFGELFF; DNA: TGCGCCAGCAGCTTTGTGGGTGACTTCGGGGAGCTGTTTTTT
V: TRBV27; J: TRBJ2-1; size: .; D: TRBD2; CDR3: CASSLFGGSSYNEQFF; DNA: TGTGCCAGCAGTTTATTCGGCGGGAGCTCCTACAATGAGCAGTTCTTC
V: TRBV28; J: TRBJ2-7; size: .; D: .; CDR3: CASRRPASSYEQYF; DNA: TGTGCCAGCCGCCGGCCCGCGAGTTCCTACGAGCAGTACTTC
V: TRBV18; J: TRBJ2-7; size: .; D: TRBD1; CDR3: CASSLNRGQYYEQYF; DNA: TGTGCCAGCTCACTAAACAGGGGGCAGTACTACGAGCAGTACTTC
V: TRBV6-5; J: TRBJ2-3; size: .; D: .; CDR3: CASRRGGVTDTQYF; DNA: TGTGCCAGCAGGCGAGGGGGGGTCACAGATACGCAGTATTTT
V: TRBV5-4; J: TRBJ2-1; size: .; D: TRBD2; CDR3: CASSGTSGYNEQFF; DNA: TGTGCCAGCAGCGGGACTAGCGGGTACAATGAGCAGTTCTTC
V: TRBV7-2; J: TRBJ2-1; size: .; D: .; CDR3: CASSLVSGYNEQFF; DNA: TGTGCCAGCAGCTTAGTTAGCGGCTACAATGAGCAGTTCTTC
V: TRBV19; J: TRBJ1-1; size: .; D: TRBD1; CDR3: CASSSYPLGQGANMNTEAFF; DNA: TGTGCCAGTAGCTCGTACCCCCTGGGACAGGGAGCCAACATGAACACTGAAGCTTTCTTT
V: TRBV14; J: TRBJ1-4; size: .; D: TRBD1; CDR3: CASSHLGQGINEKLFF; DNA: TGTGCCAGCAGCCATCTCGGACAGGGGATTAATGAAAAACTGTTTTTT
V: TRBV27; J: TRBJ1-6; size: .; D: TRBD1; CDR3: CASSGQGRTPLHF; DNA: TGTGCCAGCAGCGGACAGGGAAGGACACCCCTCCACTTT
V: TRBV19; J: TRBJ1-4; size: once; D: .; CDR3: CASSIVAGRTNEKLFF; DNA: TGTGCCAGTAGTATCGTTGCAGGGCGGACTAATGAAAAACTGTTTTTT
V: TRBV6-1; J: TRBJ1-5; size: once; D: .; CDR3: CASSEGAGGQPQHF; DNA: TGTGCCAGCAGTGAAGGGGCAGGAGGTCAGCCCCAGCATTTT
V: TRBV27; J: TRBJ2-7; size: .; D: .; CDR3: CASSPGHRFYEQYF; DNA: TGTGCCAGCAGTCCGGGACATAGATTCTACGAGCAGTACTTC
V: TRBV28; J: TRBJ2-6; size: once; D: .; CDR3: CASSLHKDSVLTF; DNA: TGTGCCAGCAGTTTACATAAAGACTCAGTCCTGACTTTC
V: TRBV4-1; J: TRBJ2-1; size: .; D: .; CDR3: CASSQDPQEPPRSYNEQFF; DNA: TGCGCCAGCAGCCAAGATCCTCAGGAACCACCGCGCTCCTACAATGAGCAGTTCTTC
V: TRBV7-9; J: TRBJ2-7; size: .; D: .; CDR3: CASSRKGVYEQYF; DNA: TGTGCCAGCAGCCGGAAGGGGGTCTACGAGCAGTACTTC
V: TRBV5-1; J: TRBJ2-1; size: .; D: .; CDR3: CASATDSVTYNEQFF; DNA: TGCGCCAGCGCCACCGATAGCGTGACCTACAATGAGCAGTTCTTC
V: TRBV10-3; J: TRBJ2-7; size: .; D: .; CDR3: CAISEGRYEQYF; DNA: TGTGCCATCAGTGAGGGGCGCTACGAGCAGTACTTC
V: TRBV18; J: TRBJ2-5; size: .; D: TRBD1; CDR3: CASSRGQGSETQYF; DNA: TGTGCCAGCTCACGAGGACAGGGGTCGGAGACCCAGTACTTC
V: TRBV7-8; J: TRBJ2-3; size: .; D: .; CDR3: CASSLGLRSGDTQYF; DNA: TGTGCCAGCAGCTTAGGGTTACGCTCGGGAGATACGCAGTATTTT
V: TRBV6-5; J: TRBJ2-5; size: .; D: .; CDR3: CASSRTPGFETQYF; DNA: TGTGCCAGCAGCAGAACCCCAGGGTTTGAGACCCAGTACTTC
V: TRBV6-2/TRBV6-3; J: TRBJ1-3; size: .; D: TRBD1; CDR3: CASSYLRTPGQGSGNTIYF; DNA: TGTGCCAGCAGTTACTTGCGGACTCCCGGACAGGGGTCTGGAAACACCATATATTTT
V: TRBV11-3; J: TRBJ2-5; size: .; D: .; CDR3: CASSFGGSQETQYF; DNA: TGTGCCAGCAGCTTTGGCGGGTCCCAAGAGACCCAGTACTTC
V: TRBV24-1; J: TRBJ2-7; size: .; D: .; CDR3: CATSDPAGAGEQYF; DNA: TGTGCCACCAGTGATCCGGCAGGGGCCGGGGAGCAGTACTTC
V: TRBV19; J: TRBJ2-5; size: once; D: TRBD1; CDR3: CASSAITGGQETQYF; DNA: TGTGCCAGTAGCGCCATAACAGGGGGCCAAGAGACCCAGTACTTC
V: TRBV5-6; J: TRBJ1-2; size: .; D: TRBD1; CDR3: CASIGTGAEDYTF; DNA: TGTGCCAGCATCGGGACAGGGGCAGAAGACTACACCTTC
V: TRBV28; J: TRBJ2-1; size: .; D: .; CDR3: CASSLNHLVISSSYNEQFF; DNA: TGTGCCAGCAGTTTAAACCATTTGGTAATTTCGAGCTCCTACAATGAGCAGTTCTTC
V: TRBV9; J: TRBJ2-1; size: once; D: TRBD1; CDR3: CASSPEGQGVNEQFF; DNA: TGTGCCAGCAGCCCCGAGGGACAGGGGGTAAATGAGCAGTTCTTC
V: TRBV29-1; J: TRBJ2-1; size: .; D: .; CDR3: CSVAPPRAVGSYNEQFF; DNA: TGCAGCGTTGCCCCTCCGAGGGCCGTGGGCTCCTACAATGAGCAGTTCTTC
V: TRBV5-1; J: TRBJ2-7; size: .; D: TRBD2; CDR3: CASSLERGYEQYF; DNA: TGCGCCAGCAGCTTGGAGCGGGGCTACGAGCAGTACTTC
V: TRBV5-8; J: TRBJ2-3; size: few; D: .; CDR3: CASSLGSTDTQYF; DNA: TGTGCCAGCAGCTTGGGGAGTACAGATACGCAGTATTTT
V: TRBV6-5; J: TRBJ1-2; size: .; D: .; CDR3: CASSTGKDGYTF; DNA: TGTGCCAGCAGTACAGGGAAGGATGGCTACACCTTC
V: TRBV2; J: TRBJ2-5; size: .; D: .; CDR3: CASISGARETQYF; DNA: TGTGCCAGCATTTCCGGGGCCCGGGAGACCCAGTACTTC
V: TRBV2; J: TRBJ1-2; size: .; D: .; CDR3: CASSGGDYGYTF; DNA: TGTGCCAGCAGTGGAGGGGACTATGGCTACACCTTC
V: TRBV6-4; J: TRBJ2-7; size: few; D: TRBD2; CDR3: CASSDREGAGEQYF; DNA: TGTGCCAGCAGTGACAGGGAGGGAGCCGGCGAGCAGTACTTC
V: TRBV7-3; J: TRBJ2-1; size: .; D: .; CDR3: CASSLNGNNEQFF; DNA: TGTGCCAGCAGCTTAAACGGGAACAATGAGCAGTTCTTC
V: TRBV28; J: TRBJ2-2; size: once; D: .; CDR3: CASSLFRYNGELFF; DNA: TGTGCCAGCAGTTTATTCCGTTACAACGGGGAGCTGTTTTTT
V: TRBV24-1; J: TRBJ1-2; size: .; D: .; CDR3: CTTSDYQEGYTF; DNA: TGTACCACCAGTGATTATCAGGAAGGCTACACCTTC
V: TRBV27; J: TRBJ2-3; size: .; D: TRBD2; CDR3: CASSLSPSGRADTQYF; DNA: TGTGCCAGCAGTTTATCGCCTAGCGGGAGGGCAGATACGCAGTATTTT
V: TRBV14; J: TRBJ2-1; size: .; D: .; CDR3: CASSQDERSSYNEQFF; DNA: TGTGCCAGCAGCCAAGATGAGAGGAGCTCCTACAATGAGCAGTTCTTC
V: TRBV28; J: TRBJ2-5; size: .; D: .; CDR3: CASSLSQETQYF; DNA: TGTGCCAGCAGTCTCAGCCAAGAGACCCAGTACTTC
V: TRBV3-1/TRBV3-2; J: TRBJ2-5; size: .; D: .; CDR3: CASSLVKETQYF; DNA: TGTGCCAGCAGCCTTGTCAAGGAGACCCAGTACTTC
V: TRBV13; J: TRBJ2-3; size: .; D: TRBD2; CDR3: CASSSPGREGTDTQYF; DNA: TGTGCCAGCAGCTCCCCAGGGCGGGAGGGCACAGATACGCAGTATTTT
V: TRBV10-1; J: TRBJ1-1; size: .; D: .; CDR3: CASSAGWHPCKAFF; DNA: TGCGCCAGCAGTGCAGGTTGGCACCCTTGTAAAGCTTTCTTT
V: TRBV27; J: TRBJ2-7; size: .; D: .; CDR3: CASKYKDGPRVFEQYF; DNA: TGTGCCAGCAAATACAAAGATGGCCCGAGAGTCTTCGAGCAGTACTTC
V: TRBV11-2; J: TRBJ2-2; size: .; D: TRBD2; CDR3: CASSFGTRNTGELFF; DNA: TGTGCCAGCAGCTTCGGGACTAGGAACACCGGGGAGCTGTTTTTT
V: TRBV9; J: TRBJ2-1; size: .; D: TRBD2; CDR3: CASSVGETSGIREQFF; DNA: TGTGCCAGCAGCGTAGGAGAGACTAGCGGGATTCGTGAGCAGTTCTTC
V: TRBV18; J: TRBJ1-5; size: .; D: .; CDR3: CASSPQRDQPQHF; DNA: TGTGCCAGCTCACCCCAAAGGGATCAGCCCCAGCATTTT